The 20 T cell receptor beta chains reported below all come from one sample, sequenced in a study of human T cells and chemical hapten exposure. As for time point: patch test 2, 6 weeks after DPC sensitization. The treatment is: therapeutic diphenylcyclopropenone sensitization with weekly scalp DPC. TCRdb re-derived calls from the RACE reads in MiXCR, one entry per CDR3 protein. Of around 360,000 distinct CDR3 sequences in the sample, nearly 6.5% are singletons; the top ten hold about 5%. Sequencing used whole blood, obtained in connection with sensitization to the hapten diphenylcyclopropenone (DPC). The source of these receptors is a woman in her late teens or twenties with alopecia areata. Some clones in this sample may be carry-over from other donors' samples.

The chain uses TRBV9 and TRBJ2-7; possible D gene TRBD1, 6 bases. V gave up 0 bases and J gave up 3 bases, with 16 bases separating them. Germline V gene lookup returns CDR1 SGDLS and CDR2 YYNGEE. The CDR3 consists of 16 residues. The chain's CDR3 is CASSVAGTSGVYEQYF. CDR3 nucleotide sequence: TGTGCCAGCAGCGTAGCCGGGACAAGTGGGGTCTACGAGCAGTACTTC.

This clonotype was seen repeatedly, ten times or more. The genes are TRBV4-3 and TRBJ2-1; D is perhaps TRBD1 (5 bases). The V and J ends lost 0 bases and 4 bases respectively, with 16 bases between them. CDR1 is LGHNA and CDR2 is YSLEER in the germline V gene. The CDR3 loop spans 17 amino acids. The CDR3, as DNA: TGCGCCAGCAGCCAAGATCCGGCAGGGAAAACTTACAATGAGCAGTTCTTC. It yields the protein CASSQDPAGKTYNEQFF.

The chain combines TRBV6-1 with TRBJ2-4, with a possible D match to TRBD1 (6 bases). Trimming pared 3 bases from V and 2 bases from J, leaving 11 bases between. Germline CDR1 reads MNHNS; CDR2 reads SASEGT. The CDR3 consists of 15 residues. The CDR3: CASSDVDRPKNIQYF. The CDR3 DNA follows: TGTGCCAGCAGTGACGTCGACAGGCCCAAAAACATTCAGTACTTC.

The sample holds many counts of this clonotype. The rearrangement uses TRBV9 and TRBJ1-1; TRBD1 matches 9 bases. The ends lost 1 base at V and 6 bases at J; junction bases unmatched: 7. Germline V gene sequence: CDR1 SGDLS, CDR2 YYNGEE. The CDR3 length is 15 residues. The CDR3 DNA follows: TGTGCCAGCAGCGTAAAAGGGACAGGGAGTTCTGAAGCTTTCTTT. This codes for CASSVKGTGSSEAFF.

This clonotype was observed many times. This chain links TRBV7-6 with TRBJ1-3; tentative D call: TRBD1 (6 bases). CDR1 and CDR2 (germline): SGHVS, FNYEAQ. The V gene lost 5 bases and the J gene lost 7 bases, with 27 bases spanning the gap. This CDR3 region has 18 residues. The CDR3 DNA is TGTGCCAGCAGCCCTCCGACAGGAGGGAATCCAAGGGATAACACCATATATTTT. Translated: CASSPPTGGNPRDNTIYF.

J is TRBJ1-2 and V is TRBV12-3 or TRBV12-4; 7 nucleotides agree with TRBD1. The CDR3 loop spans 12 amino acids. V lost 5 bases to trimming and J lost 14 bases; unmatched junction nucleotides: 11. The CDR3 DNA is TGTGCCAGCAGTATCAGGGGGTCTTCGAGTACCTTC. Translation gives CASSIRGSSSTF.

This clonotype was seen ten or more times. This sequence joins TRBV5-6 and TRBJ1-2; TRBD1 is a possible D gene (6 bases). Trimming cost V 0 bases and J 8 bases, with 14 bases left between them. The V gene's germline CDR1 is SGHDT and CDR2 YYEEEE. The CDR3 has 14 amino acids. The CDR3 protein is CASSLDWGAKGYTF. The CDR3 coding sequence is TGTGCCAGCAGCTTGGACTGGGGGGCGAAGGGCTACACCTTC. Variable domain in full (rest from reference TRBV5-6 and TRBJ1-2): DAGVTQSPTHLIKTRGQQVTLRCSPKSGHDTVSWYQQALGQGPQFIFQYYEEEERQRGNFPDRFSGHQFPNYSSELNVNALLLGDSALYLCASSLDWGAKGYTFGSGTRLTVV.

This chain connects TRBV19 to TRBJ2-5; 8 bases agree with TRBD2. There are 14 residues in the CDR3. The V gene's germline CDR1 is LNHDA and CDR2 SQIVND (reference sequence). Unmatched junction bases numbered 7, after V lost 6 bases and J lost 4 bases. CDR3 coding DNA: TGTGCCAGTAGCGGGGGGGCCTCGAGAGAGACCCAGTACTTC. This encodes CASSGGASRETQYF. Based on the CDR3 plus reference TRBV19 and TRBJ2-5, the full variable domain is DGGITQSPKYLFRKEGQNVTLSCEQNLNHDAMYWYRQDPGQGLRLIYYSQIVNDFQKGDIAEGYSVSREKKESFPLTVTSAQKNPTAFYLCASSGGASRETQYFGPGTRLLVL.

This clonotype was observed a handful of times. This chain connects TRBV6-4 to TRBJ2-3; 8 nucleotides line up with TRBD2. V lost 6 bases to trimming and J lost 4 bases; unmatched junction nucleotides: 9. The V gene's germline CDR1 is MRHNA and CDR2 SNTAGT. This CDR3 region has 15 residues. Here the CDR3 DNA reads TGTGCCAGCAGCCCCGGGGGGGTCGGGTCAGATACGCAGTATTTT. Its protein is CASSPGGVGSDTQYF.

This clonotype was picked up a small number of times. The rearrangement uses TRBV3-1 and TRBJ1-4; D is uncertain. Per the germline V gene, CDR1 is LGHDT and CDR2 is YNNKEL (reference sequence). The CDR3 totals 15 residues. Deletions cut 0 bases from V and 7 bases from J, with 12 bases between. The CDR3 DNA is TGTGCCAGCAGCCAAGAAAAGTACGGAGGTGAAAAACTGTTTTTT. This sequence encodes CASSQEKYGGEKLFF.

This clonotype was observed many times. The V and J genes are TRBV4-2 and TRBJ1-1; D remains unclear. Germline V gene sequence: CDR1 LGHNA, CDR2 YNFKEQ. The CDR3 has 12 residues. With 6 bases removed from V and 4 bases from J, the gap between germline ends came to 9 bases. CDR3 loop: CASRGSSTEAFF. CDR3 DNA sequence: TGTGCCAGCAGGGGCTCGAGCACTGAAGCTTTCTTT.

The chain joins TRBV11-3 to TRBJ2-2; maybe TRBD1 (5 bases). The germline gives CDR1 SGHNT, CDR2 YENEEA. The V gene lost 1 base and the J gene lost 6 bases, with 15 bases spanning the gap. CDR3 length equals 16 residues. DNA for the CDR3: TGTGCCAGCAGCTTAGGCCTTCAGGGTGGCGCCGGGGAGCTGTTTTTT. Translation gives CASSLGLQGGAGELFF.

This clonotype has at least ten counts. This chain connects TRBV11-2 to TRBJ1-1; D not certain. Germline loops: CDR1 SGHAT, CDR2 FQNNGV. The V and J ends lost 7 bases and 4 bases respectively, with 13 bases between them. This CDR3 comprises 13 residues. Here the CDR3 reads CASKRPLGTEAFF. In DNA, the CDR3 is TGTGCCAGCAAGCGTCCCTTGGGCACTGAAGCTTTCTTT.

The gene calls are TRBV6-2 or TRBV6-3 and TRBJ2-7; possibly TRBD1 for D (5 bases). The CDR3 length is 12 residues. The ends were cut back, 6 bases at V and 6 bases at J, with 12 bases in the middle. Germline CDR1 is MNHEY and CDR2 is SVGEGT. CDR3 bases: TGTGCCAGCAGAGACAGTTTTTTCGAGCAGTACTTC. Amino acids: CASRDSFFEQYF.

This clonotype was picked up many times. The CDR3 reads CASSPTAVAEAFF. CDR3 DNA sequence: TGCGCCAGCAGCCCAACCGCGGTTGCTGAAGCTTTCTTT. This chain uses TRBV4-1 with TRBJ1-1, with D unresolved. CDR1 and CDR2 from the germline V gene are MGHRA and YSYEKL. Trimming pared 4 bases from V and 6 bases from J, leaving 12 bases between. This CDR3 has 13 residues.

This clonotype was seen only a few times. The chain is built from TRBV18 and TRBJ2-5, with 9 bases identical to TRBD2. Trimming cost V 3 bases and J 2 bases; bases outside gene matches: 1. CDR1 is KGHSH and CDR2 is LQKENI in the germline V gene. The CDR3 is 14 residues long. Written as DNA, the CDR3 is TGTGCCAGCTCACCGGCGGGGGGGCAAGAGACCCAGTACTTC. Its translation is CASSPAGGQETQYF.

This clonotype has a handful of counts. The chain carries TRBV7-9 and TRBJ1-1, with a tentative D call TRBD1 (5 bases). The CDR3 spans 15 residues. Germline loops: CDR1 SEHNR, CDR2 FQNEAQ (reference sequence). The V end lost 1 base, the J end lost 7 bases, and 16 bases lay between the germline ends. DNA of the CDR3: TGTGCCAGCAGCTTAGTGGGACTCCTGGACGTTGAAGCTTTCTTT. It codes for CASSLVGLLDVEAFF.

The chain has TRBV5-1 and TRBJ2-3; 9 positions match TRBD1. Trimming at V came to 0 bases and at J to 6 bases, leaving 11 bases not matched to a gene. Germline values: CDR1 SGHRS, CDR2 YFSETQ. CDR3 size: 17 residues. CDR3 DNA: TGCGCCAGCAGCTTGGCACGACCGGGACAGGGAGTGGATACGCAGTATTTT. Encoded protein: CASSLARPGQGVDTQYF.

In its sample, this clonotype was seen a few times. The CDR3 region has the DNA TGCAGTGCTAGTGTCCAGCTGGGGGATCAGCCCCAGCATTTT. Amino acids: CSASVQLGDQPQHF. V is TRBV20-1 and J is TRBJ1-5, with D perhaps matching TRBD1 (5 bases). Germline values: CDR1 DFQATT, CDR2 SNEGSKA (reference sequence). The germline V and J ends were trimmed by 3 bases and 5 bases, with 14 bases remaining between them. The CDR3 runs 14 residues.

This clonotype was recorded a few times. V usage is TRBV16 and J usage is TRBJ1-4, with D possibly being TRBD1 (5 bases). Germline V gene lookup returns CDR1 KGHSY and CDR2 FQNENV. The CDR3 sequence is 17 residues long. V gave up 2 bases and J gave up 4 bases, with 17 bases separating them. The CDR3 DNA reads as TGTGCCAGCAGCCAAGCGGGGTCGACAGTTGTTAATGAAAAACTGTTTTTT. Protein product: CASSQAGSTVVNEKLFF.